Listed here is a single T cell receptor (beta chain). RNA was extracted with the RNeasy kit, and a quantity of roughly 0.5 to 1 ug was reverse transcribed using random hexamers. Coverage of TCR beta CDR3 amplification by immunoSEQ multiplex PCR extended to 54 Vbeta and 13 Jbeta. TCRdb ran MiXCR on the immunoSEQ multiplex PCR reads and lists one entry per CDR3 protein. The sample shows some 120,000 distinct CDR3 sequences, about 95% of them seen only once. Blood CD8+ and CD4+ T cells underwent high-throughput TCR beta sequencing. These data originate in a study of CD8 T cells in Susac syndrome. Sample: CD4+ T cells from PBMCs. The source is a human donor in good health.

CDR3 bases: TGTGCCAGCAGTGAGGGCGGGGTCCTTTTGAACACTGAAGCTTTCTTT. As protein: CASSEGGVLLNTEAFF. The V gene is TRBV25-1, the J gene TRBJ1-1; D not certain. This CDR3 has 16 residues. Germline CDR1 is MGHDK and CDR2 is SYGVNS. Trimming cost V 3 bases and J 0 bases, with 14 bases left between them.